Listed below are T cell receptor beta chains from one sample, sequenced in a study of response to subunit inactivated influenza vaccine. A single record per CDR3 protein comes from TCRdb applying MiXCR to the RT-PCR reads. Seen here are 710,000 or so distinct CDR3 sequences, around a sixth observed once, and the top ten hold around a tenth. This specimen consisted of PBMCs from blood, obtained approximately 13 days after vaccination. These receptors were taken from a man aged 50 to 60 who received an inactivated influenza vaccine. CDR3s leave out the opening cysteine and the closing phenylalanine or tryptophan. A D gene is named only where the DNA matches it firmly.

TRBV12-3/TRBV12-4	NA	ASSTTTREQY
TRBV5-1	TRBD1	ASSSGTGEYEQY
TRBV7-7	TRBD1	ASTPTGTEAKNIQY
TRBV5-1	NA	ASSLGRGETF
TRBV29-1	NA	SVDGGAETQY
TRBV20-1	TRBD1	SARDAGQGLWETQY
TRBV7-8	NA	ASSFSSPITDTQY
TRBV5-1	NA	ASSLGSVSSGNTIY
TRBV7-9	TRBD2	ASSWTSGGAWRETQY
TRBV5-1	NA	ASSLHLNTEAF
TRBV7-8	NA	ASRSGGGPGELF
TRBV29-1	NA	SVDVQGSNYGYT
TRBV29-1	NA	SVEGRAQVTQY
TRBV30	NA	AYYKVGSQETQY
TRBV5-1	NA	ASSLEPASSGNTIY
TRBV5-1	NA	ASSAGSGRSYEQY
TRBV6-2/TRBV6-3	NA	ASSYSTGEAF
TRBV4-2	NA	ASSQDLQLGGSGANVLT
TRBV27	TRBD2	ASTPRGSGGKSSYEQY
TRBV7-2	NA	ASSLGGVNGELF
TRBV5-1	TRBD2	ASSLVGTSAYNEQF
TRBV15	NA	ATSRDKKGNEQF
TRBV2	NA	ASRLLVGFREAAF
TRBV20-1	TRBD2	SARLAGVGELF
TRBV11-2	NA	ASSLVGTPLSGANVLT
TRBV27	TRBD2	ASGPLGGSIPYEQY
TRBV7-9	TRBD1	ASSRQGVGQGQETQY
TRBV7-9	TRBD1	ASSSRQGIQETQC
TRBV25-1	NA	ASGGVTNEKLF
TRBV4-1	NA	ASSPPGVGYT
TRBV12-3/TRBV12-4	TRBD2	ASTWGGLSYEQY
TRBV27	TRBD2	ASSPLAGGWETQY
TRBV4-3	NA	ASSQATRGSTGELF
TRBV29-1	TRBD1	SVERTGWVGELF
TRBV12-3/TRBV12-4	NA	ASSLKVEAGARHYGYT
TRBV4-1	NA	ASSPSMWGPNTGELF
TRBV29-1	NA	SVEDRFTGTHTDTQY
TRBV10-3	TRBD1	AISESGTGFTDTQY
TRBV12-3/TRBV12-4	NA	ASSQTLTAYNEQF
TRBV6-5	TRBD1	ASSYPDRGRYEQY
TRBV7-2	NA	ASSPSGRARNTIY
TRBV29-1	NA	SVAGQNYEQY
TRBV24-1	NA	ATSDLRFGEQF
TRBV12-3/TRBV12-4	NA	ASNSGAKNIQY
TRBV7-9	NA	ASSLLATGNNEQF
TRBV5-1	NA	ASSADSSDYEQY
TRBV7-8	NA	ASSLEGSSNQPQH
TRBV12-3/TRBV12-4	NA	ASARDTQY
TRBV7-2	TRBD2	ASSPRLAGRVDTQY
TRBV5-1	TRBD1	ASSLGDRGQGYT
TRBV9	TRBD2	ASSSDLGLAGETQY
TRBV3-1	NA	ASSSRYNEQF
TRBV7-9	NA	ASSLTWDRNYEQY